The source of this T cell receptor beta chain is a study of T cells in Graves' hyperthyroidism and ophthalmopathy. Overall study findings and caveats: Blood samples included most of the expanded thyroid clonotypes exceeding 0.001. It was a median around seven months before onset that the model predicted ophthalmopathy.

TCR beta CDR3 region amplification was performed from RNA transcripts. First-round RT-PCR targeting the TCR CDR3 was performed with the HTBI primer set. TCRdb re-analysed the multiplex PCR reads in MiXCR, keeping a single row per CDR3 protein. Here the sample spans hundreds of thousands of distinct CDR3 sequences, 13% being singletons. Graves' hyperthyroidism was deemed stable absent ophthalmopathy progression within 18 months. Hyperthyroidism, newly diagnosed and lasting under 2 months, affected patients aged 18 to 65. As regards this clonotype: Its target is unknown.

The sample comprised blood. This receptor was identified in a woman between 18 and 30 years old with Graves' hyperthyroidism.

The CDR3 DNA reads TGTGCCAGCAGCTTAGAACGGGACAGGGGGAACTATGGCTACACCTTC. Residues: CASSLERDRGNYGYTF. V gene TRBV7-2 combines with J gene TRBJ1-2; TRBD1 agrees at 11 bases. This CDR3 has 16 amino acids. With V trimmed by 1 base and J by 2 bases, 3 bases remained unmatched. Germline CDR1 and CDR2: SGHTA and FQGNSA.